The rows below give T cell receptor beta chains drawn from one sample of a study of human T cells and chemical hapten exposure. Each CDR3 protein gets one entry after TCRdb re-called the RACE reads with MiXCR. Among just over 95,000 distinct CDR3 sequences, roughly a quarter were seen once, and the ten largest hold under 13%. This sample comprised whole blood, obtained in connection with sensitization to the hapten diphenylcyclopropenone (DPC). Every receptor here comes from a man aged 35-49 years with alopecia areata. Some clones in this sample may be carry-over from other donors' samples. The CDR3 runs from the conserved cysteine through the conserved F or W. Fields, in order: CDR3 DNA, CDR3 protein, V gene, clone size, D gene, J gene. A D gene is named only where the DNA matches it firmly. Clone size appears in some rows only: once, few, many, or a class for an expanded clone.

TGCAGTGGGACTAGCGGGGTAGAGGGAGAGACCCAGTACTTC | CSGTSGVEGETQYF | TRBV20-1 | . | TRBD2 | TRBJ2-5
TGTGCCAGCAGCCGGCGCGGCAGACTCACCGGGGAGCTGTTTTTT | CASSRRGRLTGELFF | TRBV5-6 | few | . | TRBJ2-2
TGTGCCAGCAGCGTAGGAGGGACAGGCCCTCAGAACACTGAAGCTTTCTTT | CASSVGGTGPQNTEAFF | TRBV9 | once | TRBD1 | TRBJ1-1
TGTGCCAGCAGTTTAGAGACCCAAGAGACCCAGTACTTC | CASSLETQETQYF | TRBV27 | few | . | TRBJ2-5
TGTGCCTGGGGGCCGGGGACCAACACTGAAGCTTTCTTT | CAWGPGTNTEAFF | TRBV30 | . | . | TRBJ1-1
TGTGCCAGCAGCGGTCCCGACTACGAGCAGTACTTC | CASSGPDYEQYF | TRBV9 | few | . | TRBJ2-7
TGTGCCAGCAGCTTGGGGGACAGGGGGAGGACTGAAGCTTTCTTT | CASSLGDRGRTEAFF | TRBV5-6 | few | TRBD1 | TRBJ1-1
TGCGCCAGCAGCGCCGGGACAGCAGTAACCCAAGAGACCCAGTACTTC | CASSAGTAVTQETQYF | TRBV5-1 | . | TRBD1 | TRBJ2-5
TGCAGTGTTTCCGGGACAAGGAACACTGAAGCTTTCTTT | CSVSGTRNTEAFF | TRBV20-1 | . | . | TRBJ1-1
TGTGCCAGCAGCTTACCGCCCCAAGAGACCCAGTACTTC | CASSLPPQETQYF | TRBV7-9 | . | . | TRBJ2-5
TGTGCCAGCAGCTTAGTAGATCAGCCCCAGCATTTT | CASSLVDQPQHF | TRBV7-9 | . | . | TRBJ1-5
TGTGCCAGCAGCTTAGATCTACGGGCAGGTCCGACTAGCGGGACTAGCACAGATACGCAGTATTTT | CASSLDLRAGPTSGTSTDTQYF | TRBV11-2 | . | TRBD2 | TRBJ2-3
TGTGCCAGCAGTGACCCCTCCAGCGGGAGGGGTGAGCAGTACTTC | CASSDPSSGRGEQYF | TRBV25-1 | . | TRBD2 | TRBJ2-7
TGTGCCAGCAGCCAAGAGGACAGGGGGTTCGATGGGGCCAACGTCCTGACTTTC | CASSQEDRGFDGANVLTF | TRBV3-1 | . | TRBD1 | TRBJ2-6
TGCGCCAGCAGCTTGGAAGCGAACACCGGGGAGCTGTTTTTT | CASSLEANTGELFF | TRBV5-1 | . | . | TRBJ2-2
TGTGCCAGTAGCCGGGGGGACTACGAGCAGTACTTC | CASSRGDYEQYF | TRBV19 | few | TRBD2 | TRBJ2-7
TGCAGTGCTAGGAGCAGGGTAAGGAACACTGAAGCTTTCTTT | CSARSRVRNTEAFF | TRBV20-1 | . | . | TRBJ1-1
TGTGCCAGCAGCCAAGATTTGGTGCCGCAGCCCCAGCATTTT | CASSQDLVPQPQHF | TRBV3-1 | . | . | TRBJ1-5
TGTGCCAGCAGTTCCCAGGGGGGAGCCCACTACAATGAGCAGTTCTTC | CASSSQGGAHYNEQFF | TRBV27 | . | . | TRBJ2-1
TGTGCCAGCAGCTTCCCCTTGAGCGGTCCTAGCACAGATACGCAGTATTTT | CASSFPLSGPSTDTQYF | TRBV7-9 | few | . | TRBJ2-3